The present TCR beta chain was sequenced within a study of T cell responses to AZD1222 COVID-19 vaccine. Study observations and caveats: Across spike, vaccine-associated CD4 TCRs were found, dominant at 160-218 and 743-854. Repertoire sampling occurred only after the peak T cell response. Females outnumbered males among donors, who were mostly white British; clonal diversity was possibly underestimated. Spike-specific TCR breadth and depth were elevated following two AZD1222 doses.

The table came from immunoSEQ multiplex PCR; TCRdb's copy has only in-frame clones and leaves some out. Here the sample spans approximately 120,000 clones, around 90% being singletons. CDR3 length equals 15 residues. Germline V gene sequence: CDR1 SGDLS, CDR2 YYNGEE. Trimming took off 2 bases at V and 0 bases at J, with 9 bases between the two ends. In the case of this clone: Its antigen is still unknown.

The J gene is TRBJ1-5, the V gene TRBV9, with a possible D match to TRBD1 (5 bases). The sample consisted of peripheral blood, taken 28 days after the second AZD1222 dose. This receptor was obtained from an adult who received the AZD1222 COVID-19 vaccine. CDR3 DNA: TGTGCCAGCAGCGTTACGGGGGATAGCAATCAGCCCCAGCATTTT. Encoded protein: CASSVTGDSNQPQHF.